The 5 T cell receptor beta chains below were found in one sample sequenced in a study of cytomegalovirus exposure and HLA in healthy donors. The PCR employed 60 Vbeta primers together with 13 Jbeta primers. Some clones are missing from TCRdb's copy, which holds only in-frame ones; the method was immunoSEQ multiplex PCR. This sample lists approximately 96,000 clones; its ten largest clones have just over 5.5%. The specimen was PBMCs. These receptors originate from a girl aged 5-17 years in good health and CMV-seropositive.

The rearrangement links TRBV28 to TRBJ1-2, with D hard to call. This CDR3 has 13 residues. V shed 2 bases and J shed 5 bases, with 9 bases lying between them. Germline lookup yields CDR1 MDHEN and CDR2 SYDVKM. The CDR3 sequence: CASSLSQAYGYTF. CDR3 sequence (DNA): TGTGCCAGCAGTTTAAGCCAGGCTTATGGCTACACCTTC.

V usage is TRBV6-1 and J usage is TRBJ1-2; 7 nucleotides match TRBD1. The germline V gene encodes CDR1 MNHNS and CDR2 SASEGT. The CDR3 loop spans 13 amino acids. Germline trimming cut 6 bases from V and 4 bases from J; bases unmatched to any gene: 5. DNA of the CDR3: TGTGCCAGCAGGGAGACAGGGTCCTATGGCTACACCTTC. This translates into CASRETGSYGYTF.

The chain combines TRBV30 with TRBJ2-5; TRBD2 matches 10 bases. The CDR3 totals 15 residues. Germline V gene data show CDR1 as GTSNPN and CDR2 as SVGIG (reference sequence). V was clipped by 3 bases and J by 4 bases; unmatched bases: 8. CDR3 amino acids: CAWREGLAMGETQYF. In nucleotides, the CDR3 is TGTGCCTGGAGAGAGGGACTAGCGATGGGAGAGACCCAGTACTTC. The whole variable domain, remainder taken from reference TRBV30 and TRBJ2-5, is SQTIHQWPATLVQPVGSPLSLECTVEGTSNPNLYWYRQAAGRGLQLLFYSVGIGQISSEVPQNLSASRPQDRQFILSSKKLLLSDSGFYLCAWREGLAMGETQYFGPGTRLLVL.

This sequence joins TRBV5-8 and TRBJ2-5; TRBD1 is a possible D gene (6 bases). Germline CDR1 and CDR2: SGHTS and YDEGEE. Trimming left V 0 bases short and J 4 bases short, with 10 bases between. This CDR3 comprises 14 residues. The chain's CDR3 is CASSLGQGIETQYF. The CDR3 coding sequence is TGTGCCAGCAGCTTGGGTCAGGGGATAGAGACCCAGTACTTC.

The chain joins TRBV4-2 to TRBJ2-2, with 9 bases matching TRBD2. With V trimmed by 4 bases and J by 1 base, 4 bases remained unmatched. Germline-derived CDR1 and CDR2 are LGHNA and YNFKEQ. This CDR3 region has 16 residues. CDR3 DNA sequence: TGTGCCAGCAGCCCAAGAGCGGGGGGGAACACCGGGGAGCTGTTTTTT. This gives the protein CASSPRAGGNTGELFF.